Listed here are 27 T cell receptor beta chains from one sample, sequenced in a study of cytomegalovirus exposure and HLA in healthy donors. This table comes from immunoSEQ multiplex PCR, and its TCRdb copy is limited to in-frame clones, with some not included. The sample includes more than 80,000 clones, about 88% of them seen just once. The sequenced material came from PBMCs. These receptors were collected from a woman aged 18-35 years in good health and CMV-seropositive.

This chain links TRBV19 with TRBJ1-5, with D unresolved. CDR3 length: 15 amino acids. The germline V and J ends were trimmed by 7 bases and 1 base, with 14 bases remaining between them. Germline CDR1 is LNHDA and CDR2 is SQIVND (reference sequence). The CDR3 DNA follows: TGTGCCAGTACCGATGGGCAGCTCAGCAATCAGCCCCAGCATTTT. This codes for CASTDGQLSNQPQHF.

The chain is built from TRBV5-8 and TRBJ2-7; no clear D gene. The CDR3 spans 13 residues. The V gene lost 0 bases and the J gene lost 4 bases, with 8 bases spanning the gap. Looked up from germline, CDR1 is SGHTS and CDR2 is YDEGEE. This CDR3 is CASSLEGAYEQYF. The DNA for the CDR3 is TGTGCCAGCAGCTTGGAAGGAGCATACGAGCAGTACTTC.

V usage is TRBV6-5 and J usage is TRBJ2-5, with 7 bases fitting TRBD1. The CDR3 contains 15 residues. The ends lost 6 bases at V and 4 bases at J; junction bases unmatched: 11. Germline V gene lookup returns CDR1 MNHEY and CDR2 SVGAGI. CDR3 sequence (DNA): TGTGCCAGCAGCCCCTGGACAGGTGGGGGAGAGACCCAGTACTTC. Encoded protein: CASSPWTGGGETQYF.

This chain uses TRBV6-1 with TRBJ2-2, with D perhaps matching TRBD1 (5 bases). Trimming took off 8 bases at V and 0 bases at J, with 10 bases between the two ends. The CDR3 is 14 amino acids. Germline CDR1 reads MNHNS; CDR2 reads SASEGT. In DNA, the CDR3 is TGTGCCAGCCCCAGGGTCCCGAACACCGGGGAGCTGTTTTTT. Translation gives CASPRVPNTGELFF.

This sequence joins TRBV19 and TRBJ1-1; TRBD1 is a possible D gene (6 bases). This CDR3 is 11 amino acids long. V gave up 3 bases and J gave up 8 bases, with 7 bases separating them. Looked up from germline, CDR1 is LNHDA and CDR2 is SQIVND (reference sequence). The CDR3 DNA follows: TGTGCCAGTAGTATGGGGACAGAAGCTTTCTTT. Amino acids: CASSMGTEAFF.

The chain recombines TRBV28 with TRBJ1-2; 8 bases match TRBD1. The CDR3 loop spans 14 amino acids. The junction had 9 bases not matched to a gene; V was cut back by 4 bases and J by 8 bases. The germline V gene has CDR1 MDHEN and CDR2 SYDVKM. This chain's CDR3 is CASSYLRGLRGYTF. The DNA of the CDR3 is TGTGCCAGCAGTTATCTCAGGGGGCTGAGGGGCTACACCTTC.

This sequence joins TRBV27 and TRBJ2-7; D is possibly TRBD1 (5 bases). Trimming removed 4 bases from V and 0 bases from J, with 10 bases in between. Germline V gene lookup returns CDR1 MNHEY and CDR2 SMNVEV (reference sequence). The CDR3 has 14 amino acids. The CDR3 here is CASSWGSYSYEQYF. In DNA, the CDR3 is TGTGCCAGCAGTTGGGGCAGTTACTCCTACGAGCAGTACTTC.

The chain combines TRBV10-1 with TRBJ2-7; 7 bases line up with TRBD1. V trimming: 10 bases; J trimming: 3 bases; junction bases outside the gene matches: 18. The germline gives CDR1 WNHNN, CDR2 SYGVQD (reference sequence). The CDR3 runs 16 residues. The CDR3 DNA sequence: TGCGCCATCGTAAAAGACAGGGAACCAACTAACTACGAGCAGTACTTC. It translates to CAIVKDREPTNYEQYF.

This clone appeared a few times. The CDR3 here is CASSSIGLAGAEQYF. For the CDR3, the DNA is TGTGCCAGCAGTTCGATAGGACTAGCGGGGGCCGAGCAGTACTTC. This sequence joins TRBV28 and TRBJ2-7; 13 bases align to TRBD2. Germline assignment: CDR1 MDHEN and CDR2 SYDVKM. The CDR3 consists of 15 residues. V was clipped by 4 bases and J by 6 bases; unmatched bases: 6.

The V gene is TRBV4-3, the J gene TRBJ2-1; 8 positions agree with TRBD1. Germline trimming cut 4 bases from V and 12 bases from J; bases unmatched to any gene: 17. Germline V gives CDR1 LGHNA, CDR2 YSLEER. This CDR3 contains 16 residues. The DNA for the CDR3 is TGCGCCAGCAGCCCCCAATCTGGCCAGGGGGCTAGGTCGCAGTTCTTC. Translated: CASSPQSGQGARSQFF.

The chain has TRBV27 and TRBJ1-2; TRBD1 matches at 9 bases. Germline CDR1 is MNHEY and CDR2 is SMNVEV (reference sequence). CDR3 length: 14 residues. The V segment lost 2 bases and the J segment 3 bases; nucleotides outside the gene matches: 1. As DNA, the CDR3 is TGTGCCAGCAGTTTAACAGGGGGCGACTATGGCTACACCTTC. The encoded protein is CASSLTGGDYGYTF.

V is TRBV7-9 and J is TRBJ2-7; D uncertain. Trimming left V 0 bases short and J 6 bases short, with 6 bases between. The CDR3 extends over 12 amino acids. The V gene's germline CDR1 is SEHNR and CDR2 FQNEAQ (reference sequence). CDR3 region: CASSLATGEQYF. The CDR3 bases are TGTGCCAGCAGCTTAGCCACGGGCGAGCAGTACTTC.

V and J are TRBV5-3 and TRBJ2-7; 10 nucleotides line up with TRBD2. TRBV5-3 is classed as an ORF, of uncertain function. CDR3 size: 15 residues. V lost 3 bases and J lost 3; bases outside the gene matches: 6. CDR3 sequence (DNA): TGTGCCAGAAGCTCCCGGACTAGCGGATGCTACGAGCAGTACTTC. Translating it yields CARSSRTSGCYEQYF.

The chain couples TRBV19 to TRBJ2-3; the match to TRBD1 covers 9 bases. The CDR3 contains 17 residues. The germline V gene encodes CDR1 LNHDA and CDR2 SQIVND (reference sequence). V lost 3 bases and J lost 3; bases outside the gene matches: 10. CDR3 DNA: TGTGCCAGTAGTATGATTACAGGGGGCGTATCAACAGATACGCAGTATTTT. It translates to CASSMITGGVSTDTQYF.

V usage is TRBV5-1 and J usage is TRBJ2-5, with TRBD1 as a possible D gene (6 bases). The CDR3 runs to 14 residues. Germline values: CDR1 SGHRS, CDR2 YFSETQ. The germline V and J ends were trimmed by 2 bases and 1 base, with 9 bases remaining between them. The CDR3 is CASSLQGTQETQYF. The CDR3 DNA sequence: TGCGCCAGCAGCTTACAGGGAACCCAAGAGACCCAGTACTTC.

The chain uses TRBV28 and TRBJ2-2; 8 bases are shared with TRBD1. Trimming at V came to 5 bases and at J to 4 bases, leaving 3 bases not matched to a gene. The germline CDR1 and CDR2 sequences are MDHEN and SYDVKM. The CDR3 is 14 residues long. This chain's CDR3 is CASSGTGVTGELFF. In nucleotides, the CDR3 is TGTGCCAGCAGTGGGACAGGTGTCACCGGGGAGCTGTTTTTT.

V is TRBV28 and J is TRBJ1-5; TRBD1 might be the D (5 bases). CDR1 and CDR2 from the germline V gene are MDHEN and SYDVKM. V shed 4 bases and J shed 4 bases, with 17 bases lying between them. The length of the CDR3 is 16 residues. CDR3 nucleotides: TGTGCCAGCAGTTCCCCGGCAACAGGTCGAAATCAGCCCCAGCATTTT. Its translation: CASSSPATGRNQPQHF.

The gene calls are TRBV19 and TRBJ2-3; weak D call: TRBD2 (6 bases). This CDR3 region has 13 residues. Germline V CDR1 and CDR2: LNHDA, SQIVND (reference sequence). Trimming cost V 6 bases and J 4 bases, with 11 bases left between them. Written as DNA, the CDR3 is TGTGCCAGTAGAGGAGGGGTGGCAGATACGCAGTATTTT. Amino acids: CASRGGVADTQYF.

The CDR3 bases are TGTGCCAGCAGTTTGGAGGGAGCTAATCAGCCCCAGCATTTT. Translated: CASSLEGANQPQHF. V usage is TRBV27 and J usage is TRBJ1-5; D gene uncertain. Germline CDR1 and CDR2: MNHEY and SMNVEV (reference sequence). Between the trimmed V and J ends, which lost 3 bases and 4 bases, there was a span of 10 bases. This CDR3 contains 14 residues.

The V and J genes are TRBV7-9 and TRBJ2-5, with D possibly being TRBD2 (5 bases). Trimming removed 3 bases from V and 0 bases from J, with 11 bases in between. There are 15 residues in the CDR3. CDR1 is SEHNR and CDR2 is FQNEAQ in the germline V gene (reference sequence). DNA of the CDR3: TGTGCCAGCAGCTTGCGGGTGGGGTACCAAGAGACCCAGTACTTC. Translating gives CASSLRVGYQETQYF. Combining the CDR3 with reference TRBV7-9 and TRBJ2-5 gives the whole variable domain DTGVSQNPRHKITKRGQNVTFRCDPISEHNRLYWYRQTLGQGPEFLTYFQNEAQLEKSRLLSDRFSAERPKGSFSTLEIQRTEQGDSAMYLCASSLRVGYQETQYFGPGTRLLVL.

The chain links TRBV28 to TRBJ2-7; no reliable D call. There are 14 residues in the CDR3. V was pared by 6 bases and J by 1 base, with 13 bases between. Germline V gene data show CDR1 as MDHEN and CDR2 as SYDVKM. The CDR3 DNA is TGTGCCAGCAGCTCGCTAGACGAATCCTACGAGCAGTACTTC. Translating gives CASSSLDESYEQYF.

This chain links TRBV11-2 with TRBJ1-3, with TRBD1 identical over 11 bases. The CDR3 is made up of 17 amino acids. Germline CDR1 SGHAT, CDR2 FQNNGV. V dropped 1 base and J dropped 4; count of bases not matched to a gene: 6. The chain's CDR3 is CASSLGTGGARGNTIYF. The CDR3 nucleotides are TGTGCCAGCAGCTTAGGGACAGGGGGCGCACGGGGAAACACCATATATTTT.

This CDR3 reads CASSLVGRENTEAFF. The DNA for the CDR3 is TGTGCCAGCAGCTTGGTCGGGAGAGAAAACACTGAAGCTTTCTTT. This rearrangement joins TRBV5-5 to TRBJ1-1; D is undetermined. Trimming pared 0 bases from V and 2 bases from J, leaving 11 bases between. CDR1 SGHKS and CDR2 YYEKEE come from the germline V gene (reference sequence). The CDR3 has 15 amino acids.

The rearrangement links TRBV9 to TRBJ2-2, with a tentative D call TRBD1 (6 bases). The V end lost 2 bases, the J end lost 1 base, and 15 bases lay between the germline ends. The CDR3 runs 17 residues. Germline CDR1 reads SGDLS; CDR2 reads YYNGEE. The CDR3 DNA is TGTGCCAGCAGCGTGACGCAGGGGCTCCGGAACACCGGGGAGCTGTTTTTT. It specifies CASSVTQGLRNTGELFF.

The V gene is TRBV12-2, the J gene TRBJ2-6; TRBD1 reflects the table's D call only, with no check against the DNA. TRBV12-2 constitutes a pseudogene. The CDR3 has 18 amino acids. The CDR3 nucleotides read TGTGCAAGTCGCTTAGACTATCGGGACAGACGCACTCCTCTCACATTGACTTTC. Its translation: CASRLDYRDRRTPLTLTF.

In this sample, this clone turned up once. This CDR3 reads CASSQQGWRSTEAFF. The CDR3 DNA sequence: TGCGCCAGCAGTCAACAGGGTTGGCGGAGCACTGAAGCTTTCTTT. This chain uses TRBV23-1 with TRBJ1-1; D is perhaps TRBD1 (5 bases). TRBV23-1 falls under the ORF class, with uncertain function. Between the trimmed V and J ends, which lost 2 bases and 4 bases, there was a span of 14 bases. The length of the CDR3 is 15 residues.

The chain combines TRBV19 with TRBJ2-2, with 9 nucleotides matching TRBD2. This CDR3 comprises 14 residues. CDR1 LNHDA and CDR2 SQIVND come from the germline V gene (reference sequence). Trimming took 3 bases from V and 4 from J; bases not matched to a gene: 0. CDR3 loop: CASSMRGGTGELFF. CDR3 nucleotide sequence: TGTGCCAGTAGTATGCGGGGGGGCACCGGGGAGCTGTTTTTT.